The following is a TCR beta chain sequence with its context. These data belong to a study of T-cell memory formation after mild COVID-19. Each CDR3 protein gets one entry after TCRdb re-called the 5' RACE reads with MiXCR. This table has a few hundred thousand distinct CDR3 sequences, around 27% appearing once. Trimming stripped 0 bases from V and 10 bases from J, with 6 bases between. The CDR3 has 12 amino acids. Germline values: CDR1 KGHDR, CDR2 SFDVKD. This chain joins TRBV24-1 and TRBJ2-1, with D uncertain. What was sequenced was PBMCs or a T cell subset sorted from them (not recorded which). The clonotype originates from an adult woman who had mild COVID-19 (a few samples of this study predate the infection). Cell type and time point are not known. The CDR3 DNA reads TGTGCCACCAGTGATTTGCCGCCGGAGCAGTTCTTC. This sequence encodes CATSDLPPEQFF.